The entry below describes one T cell receptor (beta chain). The sample is drawn from a study of blood T cell repertoires in COVID-19. Whole-study context: From the United States, Italy and Spain came samples of acute and convalescent COVID-19.

Recruited during active infection, patients (from Seattle) were subsequently followed longitudinally. In the authors' workflow: Reference gene primer amplification yielded estimated nucleated cell counts. Sequencing used immunoSEQ multiplex PCR; TCRdb keeps in-frame clones, though not all of them. V and J calls and clone size are copied from that table; D and trimming were computed from the DNA. Of roughly 350,000 clones listed, 80% to 90% are singletons. CDR3 length equals 16 residues. V lost 2 bases and J lost 8; bases outside the gene matches: 9. Germline CDR1 is SGHVS and CDR2 is FQNEAQ. The J gene is TRBJ2-1, the V gene TRBV7-8; 10 bases are shared with TRBD2. The sequence derives from a woman between 50 and 59 years old with COVID-19, enrolled during active disease. Sequencing was carried out using peripheral blood. This CDR3 reads CASSLHGTSVLYEQFF. CDR3 nucleotides: TGTGCCAGCAGCTTACACGGGACTAGCGTTTTATATGAGCAGTTCTTC.